This TCR beta chain was sequenced during a study of T cell responses to AZD1222 COVID-19 vaccine. This clone was detected a few times. The antigen is undetermined. Findings and limits, study-wide: The study found vaccine-associated CD4 TCRs spanning spike, dominant at 160-218 and 743-854. Clonal diversity was possibly underestimated, and white British individuals and females predominated among donors.

Clones were sequenced by immunoSEQ multiplex PCR, and TCRdb holds only the in-frame ones, with some missing. Of 80,000 to 95,000 clones in the sample, 75% to 90% are singletons; the top ten hold more than 5%. This TCR came from an adult in good health. The source was peripheral blood, collected on day 0 of AZD1222 vaccination.

CDR3: CASSLGTMSETQYF. CDR3 DNA: TGCGCCAGCAGCTTGGGGACTATGTCGGAGACCCAGTACTTC. The chain links TRBV5-1 to TRBJ2-5; tentatively, D is TRBD2 (6 bases). The CDR3 totals 14 residues. Germline CDR1 SGHRS, CDR2 YFSETQ. V shed 0 bases and J shed 5 bases, with 11 bases lying between them. Full variable domain (missing parts from reference TRBV5-1 and TRBJ2-5): KAGVTQTPRYLIKTRGQQVTLSCSPISGHRSVSWYQQTPGQGLQFLFEYFSETQRNKGNFPGRFSGRQFSNSRSEMNVSTLELGDSALYLCASSLGTMSETQYFGPGTRLLVL.